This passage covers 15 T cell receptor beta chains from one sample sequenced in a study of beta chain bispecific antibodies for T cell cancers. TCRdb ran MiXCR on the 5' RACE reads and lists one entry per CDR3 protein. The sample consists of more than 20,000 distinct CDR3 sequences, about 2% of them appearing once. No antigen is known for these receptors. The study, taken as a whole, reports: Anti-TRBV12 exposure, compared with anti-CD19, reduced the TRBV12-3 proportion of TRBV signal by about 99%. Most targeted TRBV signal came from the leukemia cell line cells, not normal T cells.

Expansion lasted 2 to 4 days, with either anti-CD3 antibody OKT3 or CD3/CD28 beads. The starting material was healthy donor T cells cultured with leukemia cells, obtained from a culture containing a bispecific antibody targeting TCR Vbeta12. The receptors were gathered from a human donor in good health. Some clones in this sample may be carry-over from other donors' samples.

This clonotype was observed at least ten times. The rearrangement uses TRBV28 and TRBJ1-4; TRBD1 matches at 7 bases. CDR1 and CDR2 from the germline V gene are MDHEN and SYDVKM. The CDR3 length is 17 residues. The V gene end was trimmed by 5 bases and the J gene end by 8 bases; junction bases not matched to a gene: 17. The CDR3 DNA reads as TGTGCCAGCAGTCAAGCCGACACAGGGGTCCGTGGGGAAAAACTGTTTTTT. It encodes CASSQADTGVRGEKLFF.

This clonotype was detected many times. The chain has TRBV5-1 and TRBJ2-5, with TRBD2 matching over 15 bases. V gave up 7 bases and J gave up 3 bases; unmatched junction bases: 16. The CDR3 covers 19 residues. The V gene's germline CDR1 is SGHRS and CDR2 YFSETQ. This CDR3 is CASPGLAGGPSRREETQYF. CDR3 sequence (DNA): TGCGCCAGCCCAGGACTAGCGGGGGGGCCGAGTCGCCGGGAAGAGACCCAGTACTTC.

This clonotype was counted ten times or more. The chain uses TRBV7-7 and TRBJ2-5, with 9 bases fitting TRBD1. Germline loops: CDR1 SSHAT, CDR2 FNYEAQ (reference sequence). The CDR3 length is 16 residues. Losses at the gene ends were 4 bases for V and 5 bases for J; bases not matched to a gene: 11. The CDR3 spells CASSSKPGQGGETQYF. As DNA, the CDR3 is TGTGCCAGCAGCTCAAAACCGGGACAGGGTGGGGAGACCCAGTACTTC.

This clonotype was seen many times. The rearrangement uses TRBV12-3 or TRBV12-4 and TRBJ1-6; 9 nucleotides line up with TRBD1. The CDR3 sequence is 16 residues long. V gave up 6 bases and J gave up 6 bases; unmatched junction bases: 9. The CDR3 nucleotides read TGTGCCAGCAGGCCCGGCGGGACAGGGCTTAATTCACCCCTCCACTTT. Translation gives CASRPGGTGLNSPLHF.

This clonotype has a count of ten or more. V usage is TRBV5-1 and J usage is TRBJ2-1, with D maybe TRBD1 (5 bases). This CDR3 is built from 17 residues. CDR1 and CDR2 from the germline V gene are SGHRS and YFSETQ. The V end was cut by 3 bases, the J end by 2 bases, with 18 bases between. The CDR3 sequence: CASSSHSDSATYNEQFF. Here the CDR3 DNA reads TGCGCCAGCAGCTCACACTCCGACAGTGCAACCTACAATGAGCAGTTCTTC. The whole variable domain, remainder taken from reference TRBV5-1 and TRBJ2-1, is KAGVTQTPRYLIKTRGQQVTLSCSPISGHRSVSWYQQTPGQGLQFLFEYFSETQRNKGNFPGRFSGRQFSNSRSEMNVSTLELGDSALYLCASSSHSDSATYNEQFFGPGTRLTVL.

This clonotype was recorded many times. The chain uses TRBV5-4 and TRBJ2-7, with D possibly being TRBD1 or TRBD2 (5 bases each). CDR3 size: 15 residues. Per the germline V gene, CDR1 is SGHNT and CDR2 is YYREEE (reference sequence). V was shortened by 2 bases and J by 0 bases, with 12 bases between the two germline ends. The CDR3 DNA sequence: TGTGCCAGCAGCTTCGGGACCGCGGCCTCCTACGAGCAGTACTTC. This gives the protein CASSFGTAASYEQYF.

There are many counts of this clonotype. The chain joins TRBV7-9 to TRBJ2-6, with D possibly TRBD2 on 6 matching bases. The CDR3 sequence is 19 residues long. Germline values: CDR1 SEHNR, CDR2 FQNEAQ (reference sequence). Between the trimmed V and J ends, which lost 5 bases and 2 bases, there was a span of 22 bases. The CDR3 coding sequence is TGTGCCAGCAGCCTCCCGGGACTCCCTGGCGGGGCTGGGGCCAACGTCCTGACTTTC. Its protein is CASSLPGLPGGAGANVLTF.

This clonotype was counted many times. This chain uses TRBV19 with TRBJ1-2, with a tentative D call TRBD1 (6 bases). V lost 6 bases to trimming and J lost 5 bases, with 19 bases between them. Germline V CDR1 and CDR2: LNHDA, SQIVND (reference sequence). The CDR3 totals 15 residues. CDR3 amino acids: CASSHNRDKLYGYTF. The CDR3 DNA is TGTGCCAGTAGCCATAACCGGGACAAGCTATATGGCTACACCTTC.

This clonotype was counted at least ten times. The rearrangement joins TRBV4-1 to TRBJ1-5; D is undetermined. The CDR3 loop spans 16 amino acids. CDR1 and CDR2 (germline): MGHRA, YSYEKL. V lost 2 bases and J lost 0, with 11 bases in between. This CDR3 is CASSQHSGDSNQPQHF. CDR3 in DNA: TGCGCCAGCAGCCAACACTCTGGTGATAGCAATCAGCCCCAGCATTTT.

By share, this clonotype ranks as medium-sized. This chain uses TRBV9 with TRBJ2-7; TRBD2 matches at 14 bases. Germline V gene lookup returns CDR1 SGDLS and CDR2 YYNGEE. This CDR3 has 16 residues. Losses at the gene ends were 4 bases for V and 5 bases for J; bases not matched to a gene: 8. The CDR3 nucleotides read TGTGCCAGCAGCAGCTCCGGGACTAGCGGGGGCAACGAGCAGTACTTC. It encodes CASSSSGTSGGNEQYF.

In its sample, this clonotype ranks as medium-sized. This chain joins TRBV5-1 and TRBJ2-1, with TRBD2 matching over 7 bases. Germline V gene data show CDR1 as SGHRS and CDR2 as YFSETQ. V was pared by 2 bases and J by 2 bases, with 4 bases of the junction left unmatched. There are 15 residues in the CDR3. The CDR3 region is CASSFGTTPYNEQFF. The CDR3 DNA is TGCGCCAGCAGCTTCGGGACTACCCCCTACAATGAGCAGTTCTTC. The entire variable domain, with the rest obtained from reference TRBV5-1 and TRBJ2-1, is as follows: KAGVTQTPRYLIKTRGQQVTLSCSPISGHRSVSWYQQTPGQGLQFLFEYFSETQRNKGNFPGRFSGRQFSNSRSEMNVSTLELGDSALYLCASSFGTTPYNEQFFGPGTRLTVL.

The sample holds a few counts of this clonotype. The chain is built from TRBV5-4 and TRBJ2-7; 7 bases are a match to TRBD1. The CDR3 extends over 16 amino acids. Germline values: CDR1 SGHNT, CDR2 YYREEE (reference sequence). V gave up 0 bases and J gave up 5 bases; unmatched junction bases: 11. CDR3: CASSLEGARGTDEQYF. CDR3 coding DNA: TGTGCCAGCAGCTTGGAGGGGGCCAGGGGGACCGACGAGCAGTACTTC.

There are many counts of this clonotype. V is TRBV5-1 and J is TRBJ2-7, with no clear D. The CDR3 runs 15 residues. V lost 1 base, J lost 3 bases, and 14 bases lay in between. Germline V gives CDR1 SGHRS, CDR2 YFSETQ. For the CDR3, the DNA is TGCGCCAGCAGCTTGTTTCCTGTGGGCCTCTACGAGCAGTACTTC. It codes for CASSLFPVGLYEQYF.

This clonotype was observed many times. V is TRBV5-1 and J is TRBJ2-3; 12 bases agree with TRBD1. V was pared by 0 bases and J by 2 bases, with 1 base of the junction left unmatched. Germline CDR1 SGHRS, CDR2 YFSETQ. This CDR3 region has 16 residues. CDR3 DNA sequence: TGCGCCAGCAGCTTGGGGGACAGGGGGCACACAGATACGCAGTATTTT. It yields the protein CASSLGDRGHTDTQYF.

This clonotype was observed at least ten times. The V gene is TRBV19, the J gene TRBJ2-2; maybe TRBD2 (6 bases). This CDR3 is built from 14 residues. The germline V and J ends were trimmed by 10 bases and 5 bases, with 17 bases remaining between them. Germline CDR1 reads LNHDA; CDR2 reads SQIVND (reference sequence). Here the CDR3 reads CATRGGAYTGELFF. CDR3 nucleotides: TGTGCCACCAGAGGAGGGGCATATACCGGGGAGCTGTTTTTT.